Listed below are T cell receptor beta chains from one sample, sequenced in a study of shared clonotypes between healthy human individuals. Libraries were prepared by immunoSEQ multiplex PCR; TCRdb keeps only in-frame clonotypes and omits some of them. The sample holds over a million clones; 70% to 80% are singletons and the top ten take 0.5% to 0.6%. The sample consisted of memory CD4+ T cells from PBMCs. The receptor source for this set is a man aged 18 to 35 in good health. Some clones in this sample may be carry-over from other donors' samples. Both conserved end residues are part of each CDR3. Each record gives: V gene, J gene, clone size, D gene, CDR3 DNA, CDR3 protein. D genes are given only for firm matches. Clone size is not always given. Where it is, it says once, few, many or a class for expanded clones.

v_call: TRBV5-1
j_call: TRBJ1-2
clone_size: -
d_call: -
cdr3_nt: TGCGCCAGCAGCTTCTCACGGGCAGGCAGCTATGGCTACACCTTC
cdr3_aa: CASSFSRAGSYGYTF

v_call: TRBV20-1
j_call: TRBJ1-2
clone_size: few
d_call: -
cdr3_nt: TGCAGTGCTGGGGGCCCTGGCTACACCTTC
cdr3_aa: CSAGGPGYTF

v_call: TRBV10-2
j_call: TRBJ2-1
clone_size: -
d_call: -
cdr3_nt: TGCGCCAGCAAGCGCGGTAGGGACAATGAGCAGTTCTTC
cdr3_aa: CASKRGRDNEQFF

v_call: TRBV2
j_call: TRBJ2-1
clone_size: -
d_call: -
cdr3_nt: TGTGCCAGCAGTGGACAATTTGAGCAGTTCTTC
cdr3_aa: CASSGQFEQFF

v_call: TRBV5-1
j_call: TRBJ1-6
clone_size: -
d_call: TRBD1
cdr3_nt: TGCGCCAGCAGCTCAGGGACAGCTTATAATTCACCCCTCCACTTT
cdr3_aa: CASSSGTAYNSPLHF

v_call: TRBV19
j_call: TRBJ2-5
clone_size: -
d_call: TRBD1
cdr3_nt: TGTGCCAGTAGTATCGACAGGGGGAACCAAGAGACCCAGTACTTC
cdr3_aa: CASSIDRGNQETQYF

v_call: TRBV27
j_call: TRBJ2-2
clone_size: -
d_call: -
cdr3_nt: TGTGCCAGCAGTTCCCGAGGAGTAAGCACCGGGGAGCTGTTTTTT
cdr3_aa: CASSSRGVSTGELFF

v_call: TRBV5-1
j_call: TRBJ2-3
clone_size: -
d_call: -
cdr3_nt: TGCGCCAGCAGCCCGGGGGCATCTAGCACAGATACGCAGTATTTT
cdr3_aa: CASSPGASSTDTQYF

v_call: TRBV20-1
j_call: TRBJ2-3
clone_size: few
d_call: -
cdr3_nt: TGCAGTGCTAGTCCCGATACGCAGTATTTT
cdr3_aa: CSASPDTQYF

v_call: TRBV11-2
j_call: TRBJ2-7
clone_size: -
d_call: -
cdr3_nt: TGTGCCAGCAGCTTAGTCTTCGGCTACGAGCAGTACTTC
cdr3_aa: CASSLVFGYEQYF

v_call: TRBV30
j_call: TRBJ2-7
clone_size: -
d_call: -
cdr3_nt: TGTGCCTGGAGGCCGACAGGGAGGACCTACGAGCAGTACTTC
cdr3_aa: CAWRPTGRTYEQYF

v_call: TRBV7-2
j_call: TRBJ2-1
clone_size: -
d_call: -
cdr3_nt: TGTGCCAGCAGCTTGACAGGTCAGTGGGCATCTGAGCAGTTCTTC
cdr3_aa: CASSLTGQWASEQFF

v_call: TRBV5-8
j_call: TRBJ1-1
clone_size: few
d_call: TRBD1
cdr3_nt: TGTGCCAGCAGCTCCTCAGGGGGCGACCAGACTCAGAACACTGAAGCTTTCTTT
cdr3_aa: CASSSSGGDQTQNTEAFF

v_call: TRBV28
j_call: TRBJ2-6
clone_size: -
d_call: -
cdr3_nt: TGTGCCACCCTCAGGGACTCTGGGGCCAACGTCCTGACTTTC
cdr3_aa: CATLRDSGANVLTF

v_call: TRBV5-1
j_call: TRBJ1-1
clone_size: -
d_call: -
cdr3_nt: TGCGCCAGCAGCTTGATAGGGGTGAACACTGAAGCTTTCTTT
cdr3_aa: CASSLIGVNTEAFF

v_call: TRBV9
j_call: TRBJ2-1
clone_size: -
d_call: TRBD2
cdr3_nt: TGTGCCAGCAGCCAGACTAGCAGCTACAATGAGCAGTTCTTC
cdr3_aa: CASSQTSSYNEQFF

v_call: TRBV7-9
j_call: TRBJ1-5
clone_size: -
d_call: -
cdr3_nt: TGTGCCAGCAGCTACTCCGGTCAGCCCCAGCATTTT
cdr3_aa: CASSYSGQPQHF

v_call: TRBV7-9
j_call: TRBJ2-3
clone_size: few
d_call: -
cdr3_nt: TGTGCCAGCAGCTTTCTTGGCAGGGGGGCAGATACGCAGTATTTT
cdr3_aa: CASSFLGRGADTQYF

v_call: TRBV7-9
j_call: TRBJ2-4
clone_size: -
d_call: TRBD1
cdr3_nt: TGTGCCAGCAGCACCGACAGGGGGCAGATAAACATTCAGTACTTC
cdr3_aa: CASSTDRGQINIQYF

v_call: TRBV5-1
j_call: TRBJ2-3
clone_size: -
d_call: -
cdr3_nt: TGCGCCAGCAGCTCTCAGGGGATTAGAGCAGATACGCAGTATTTT
cdr3_aa: CASSSQGIRADTQYF

v_call: TRBV6-5
j_call: TRBJ1-5
clone_size: -
d_call: -
cdr3_nt: TGTGCCAGCACCCGGGGTAGCAATCAGCCCCAGCATTTT
cdr3_aa: CASTRGSNQPQHF

v_call: TRBV5-1
j_call: TRBJ1-1
clone_size: few
d_call: TRBD1
cdr3_nt: TGCGCCAGCAGCTTGGGTTCAGGGGGAGGCACTGAAGCTTTCTTT
cdr3_aa: CASSLGSGGGTEAFF

v_call: TRBV19
j_call: TRBJ2-3
clone_size: once
d_call: -
cdr3_nt: TGTGCCAGTAGTATAGTCGAGGGCGGCACAGATACGCAGTATTTT
cdr3_aa: CASSIVEGGTDTQYF

v_call: TRBV7-3
j_call: TRBJ1-1
clone_size: -
d_call: -
cdr3_nt: TGTGCCAGCAGTTACGGTCCAAACACTGAAGCTTTCTTT
cdr3_aa: CASSYGPNTEAFF